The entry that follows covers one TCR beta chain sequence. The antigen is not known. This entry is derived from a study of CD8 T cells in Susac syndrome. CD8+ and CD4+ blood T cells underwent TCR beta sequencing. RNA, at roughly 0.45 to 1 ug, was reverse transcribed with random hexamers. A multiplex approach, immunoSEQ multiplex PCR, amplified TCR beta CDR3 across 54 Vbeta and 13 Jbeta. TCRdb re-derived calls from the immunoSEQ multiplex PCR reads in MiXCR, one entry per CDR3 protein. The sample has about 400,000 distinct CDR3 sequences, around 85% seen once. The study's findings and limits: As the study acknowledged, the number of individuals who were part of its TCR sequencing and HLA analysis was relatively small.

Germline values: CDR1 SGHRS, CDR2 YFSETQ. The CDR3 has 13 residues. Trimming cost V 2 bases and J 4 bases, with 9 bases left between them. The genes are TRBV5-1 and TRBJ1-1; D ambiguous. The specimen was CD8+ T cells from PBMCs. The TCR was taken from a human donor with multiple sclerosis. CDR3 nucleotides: TGCGCCAGCAGCTTCGGGTTTGGCACTGAAGCTTTCTTT. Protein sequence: CASSFGFGTEAFF.